This T cell receptor beta chain was recovered during a study of shared clonotypes between healthy human individuals. Whole-study context: A couple of women and a few men aged 18 to 49 made up the donors.

Regarding this clone: Its cognate antigen is unknown.

Notes on the study in general: Memory subsets had estimated richness that was generally smaller than that of naive subsets.

TCRdb's copy holds only in-frame clones and misses some; the assay was immunoSEQ multiplex PCR. The profile covers about 2 million clones, with about 95% appearing a single time and 1% to 1.5% taken by the ten largest. Germline V gene sequence: CDR1 LGHNA, CDR2 YSLEER. This CDR3 is built from 16 residues. V was shortened by 4 bases and J by 7 bases, with 23 bases between the two germline ends. CD45RO-negative cells were positively selected for CCR7, leaving out terminally differentiated effector memory CD45RA+ cells. The rearrangement uses TRBV4-3 and TRBJ2-7, with D possibly being TRBD1 or TRBD2 (6 bases each). Sequencing input: naive CD8+ T cells sorted from blood. The receptor was derived from a man between 18 and 35 years old in good health. CDR3: CASSPGGPRGYREQYF. As DNA, the CDR3 is TGCGCCAGCAGCCCCGGGGGCCCTCGGGGATATCGGGAGCAGTACTTC.